The 4 T cell receptor beta chains below were found in one sample sequenced in a study of T cell responses to AZD1222 COVID-19 vaccine. Here immunoSEQ multiplex PCR was the method, and the copy in TCRdb shows in-frame clones only, minus some. Of 65,000 to 80,000 clones in the sample, 92% were seen once. The sample consisted of peripheral blood, taken on day 0 of MenACWY control vaccination. The receptors come from an adult in good health.

The rearrangement joins TRBV5-4 to TRBJ2-7; 7 bases fit TRBD1. The CDR3 contains 14 residues. V was clipped by 2 bases and J by 6 bases; unmatched bases: 8. The germline gives CDR1 SGHNT, CDR2 YYREEE (reference sequence). CDR3 residues: CASSFRDRGGEQYF. CDR3 coding DNA: TGTGCCAGCAGCTTCCGGGACAGAGGCGGCGAGCAGTACTTC.

The chain has TRBV3-1 (or the pseudogene TRBV3-2) and TRBJ2-1, with 9 bases identical to TRBD1. This CDR3 is built from 16 residues. The junction had 8 bases not matched to a gene; V was cut back by 4 bases and J by 4 bases. Germline V gene data show CDR1 as LGHDT and CDR2 as YNNKEL (reference sequence). For the CDR3, the DNA is TGTGCCAGCAGCCGGGGACAGGGCCCCCCATACAATGAGCAGTTCTTC. This codes for CASSRGQGPPYNEQFF.

This rearrangement joins TRBV12-3 or TRBV12-4 to TRBJ1-5; D is unclear. This CDR3 is built from 13 residues. With 5 bases removed from V and 6 bases from J, the gap between germline ends came to 11 bases. DNA for the CDR3: TGTGCCAGCAGTGGGGAGGTCCCTCAGCCCCAGCATTTT. This translates into CASSGEVPQPQHF.

The rearrangement uses TRBV2 and TRBJ2-1; D unclear. Per germline, CDR1 SNHLY and CDR2 FYNNEI. The CDR3 length is 13 residues. With 8 bases removed from V and 4 bases from J, the gap between germline ends came to 12 bases. The CDR3 DNA follows: TGTGCCAGCGCGGTGGAAGAATACAATGAGCAGTTCTTC. It yields the protein CASAVEEYNEQFF.